This T cell receptor beta chain was documented in a study of shared clonotypes between healthy human individuals. This clone has just one count. The germline gives CDR1 MDHEN, CDR2 SYDVKM. This CDR3 is 16 amino acids long. Trimming stripped 6 bases from V and 0 bases from J, with 16 bases between. Genomic DNA of each subset was evenly split across several immunoSEQ plates. TCRdb's table, derived via immunoSEQ multiplex PCR, lists solely in-frame clones and lacks some. The repertoire includes a few million clones, just over 90% of them detected once, and 0.39% sits in the top ten. Sequencing was performed on naive CD4+ T cells from PBMCs. Indicated subset: CD45RA+ positively selected. This clonotype was sampled from a man aged 18 to 29 in good health. Some clones in this sample may be carry-over from other donors' samples. V and J are TRBV28 and TRBJ2-3, with D perhaps matching TRBD1 or TRBD2 (6 bases each). In nucleotides, the CDR3 is TGTGCCAGCAGCTCGTCGGGGGCAGACAGCACAGATACGCAGTATTTT. Residues: CASSSSGADSTDTQYF.